Below, 17 T cell receptor beta chains from the same sample are listed, as sequenced in a study of cytomegalovirus exposure and HLA in healthy donors. 13 Jbeta primers and 60 Vbeta primers were used for the PCR. TCRdb's table, derived via immunoSEQ multiplex PCR, lists solely in-frame clones and lacks some. The sample lists about 140,000 clones, 80% occurring once. The specimen sequenced was PBMCs. The receptors were sampled from a young man in good health and CMV-seronegative.

This clone was seen only once. The chain is built from TRBV7-8 and TRBJ2-5, with TRBD1 matching 7 bases. The J call is in doubt because the DNA end fits TRBJ2-7 better. CDR3 length: 17 residues. Germline CDR1 SGHVS, CDR2 FQNEAQ. Here the CDR3 reads CASSLERGQPNSYEQYF. CDR3 DNA: TGTGCCAGCAGCTTAGAACGGGGACAGCCGAACTCCTACGAGCAGTACTTC.

As regards this clone: An end of the junction does not agree with germline; a read error may underlie this. V and J are TRBV28 and TRBJ1-5; TRBD1 might be the D (5 bases). This CDR3 comprises 12 residues. Looked up from germline, CDR1 is MDHEN and CDR2 is SYDVKM. CDR3 region: CASSLYRSSHVF. DNA of the CDR3: TGTGCCAGCAGTTTATACAGGTCGTCCCACGTTTTT.

The CDR3 loop is CASSLVDEYEQYF. The CDR3 nucleotides read TGTGCCAGCAGCTTAGTTGATGAGTACGAGCAGTACTTC. The chain combines TRBV13 with TRBJ2-7; D gene unclear. V shed 1 base and J shed 4 bases, with 8 bases lying between them. The germline gives CDR1 PRHDT, CDR2 FYEKMQ (reference sequence). This CDR3 is 13 amino acids long.

V is TRBV4-3 and J is TRBJ2-7, with a weak D call TRBD1 (5 bases). The V end lost 0 bases, the J end lost 0 bases, and 9 bases lay between the germline ends. The germline gives CDR1 LGHNA, CDR2 YSLEER. The CDR3 contains 15 residues. CDR3 sequence: CASSQDLRVSYEQYF. CDR3 DNA sequence: TGCGCCAGCAGCCAAGATCTCAGGGTCTCCTACGAGCAGTACTTC.

This chain joins TRBV2 and TRBJ2-7; perhaps TRBD2 as D (6 bases). Germline V gene data show CDR1 as SNHLY and CDR2 as FYNNEI. The CDR3 has 12 amino acids. Trimming stripped 5 bases from V and 11 bases from J, with 16 bases between. The CDR3 spells CASSRDWAWKYF. CDR3 nucleotide sequence: TGTGCCAGCAGTCGGGACTGGGCTTGGAAGTACTTC.

The rearrangement uses TRBV5-1 and TRBJ2-1, with D perhaps matching TRBD2 (6 bases). This CDR3 spans 14 amino acids. CDR1 is SGHRS, CDR2 YFSETQ, per germline. V was trimmed by 2 bases and J by 4 bases, leaving 10 bases between them. CDR3 residues: CASSLGGRYNEQFF. In DNA, the CDR3 is TGCGCCAGCAGCTTAGGAGGGAGGTACAATGAGCAGTTCTTC. Combining the CDR3 with reference TRBV5-1 and TRBJ2-1 gives the whole variable domain KAGVTQTPRYLIKTRGQQVTLSCSPISGHRSVSWYQQTPGQGLQFLFEYFSETQRNKGNFPGRFSGRQFSNSRSEMNVSTLELGDSALYLCASSLGGRYNEQFFGPGTRLTVL.

This chain links TRBV15 with TRBJ1-4; TRBD1 is a possible D gene (5 bases). Germline V gene sequence: CDR1 LNHNV, CDR2 YYDKDF (reference sequence). V was clipped by 3 bases and J by 2 bases, with 13 bases between them. This CDR3 comprises 16 residues. The CDR3 loop reads CATSRGGEGTNEKLFF. The DNA for the CDR3 is TGTGCCACCAGCAGGGGGGGAGAGGGGACTAATGAAAAACTGTTTTTT. Looking up the rest from reference TRBV15 and TRBJ1-4 gives the full variable domain: DAMVIQNPRYQVTQFGKPVTLSCSQTLNHNVMYWYQQKSSQAPKLLFHYYDKDFNNEADTPDNFQSRRPNTSFCFLDIRSPGLGDTAMYLCATSRGGEGTNEKLFFGSGTQLSVL.

The gene calls are TRBV5-1 and TRBJ2-1; 8 nucleotides agree with TRBD2. V lost 3 bases, J lost 10 bases, and 6 bases stayed unmatched. This CDR3 comprises 13 residues. Germline CDR1 and CDR2: SGHRS and YFSETQ. The CDR3 region is CASSSRGGREQFF. Written as DNA, the CDR3 is TGCGCCAGCAGCTCCCGGGGCGGGAGGGAGCAGTTCTTC.

About this clone itself: An end of the junction differs from the germline gene, which may be a read error. The chain joins TRBV4-3 to TRBJ2-5; D possibly corresponds to TRBD2 (8 bases). The better agreement between TRBJ2-7 and the DNA end casts doubt on the J call. The CDR3 is made up of 15 amino acids. Per germline, CDR1 LGHNA and CDR2 YSLEER. The CDR3 bases are TGCGCCAACAGCCGGGGGACAGCGGGAGTCTTCGAGCAGTACTTC. Its translation is CANSRGTAGVFEQYF.

This chain links TRBV19 with TRBJ1-1; 8 nucleotides align to TRBD1. This CDR3 is 16 amino acids long. CDR1 LNHDA and CDR2 SQIVND come from the germline V gene (reference sequence). V trimming: 5 bases; J trimming: 1 base; junction bases outside the gene matches: 9. The CDR3 loop is CASSQSRTGTNTEAFF. The DNA of the CDR3 is TGTGCCAGTAGTCAATCCAGGACAGGGACGAACACTGAAGCTTTCTTT.

The count of this clone is one. The chain joins TRBV5-1 to TRBJ2-1; TRBD2 might be the D (5 bases). Trimming took 4 bases from V and 6 from J, leaving 14 bases between them. CDR3 length: 14 amino acids. Germline values: CDR1 SGHRS, CDR2 YFSETQ. Here the CDR3 reads CASSKDPRGNEQFF. The CDR3 region has the DNA TGCGCCAGCAGCAAGGACCCCCGGGGCAATGAGCAGTTCTTC. Full variable domain (remainder filled in from reference TRBV5-1 and TRBJ2-1): KAGVTQTPRYLIKTRGQQVTLSCSPISGHRSVSWYQQTPGQGLQFLFEYFSETQRNKGNFPGRFSGRQFSNSRSEMNVSTLELGDSALYLCASSKDPRGNEQFFGPGTRLTVL.

This clone came up once. The DNA of the CDR3 is TGTGCTAGTGGTTTGGAATTCGGTGAGCAGTTCTTC. This translates into CASGLEFGEQFF. This chain uses TRBV12-5 with TRBJ2-1, with D uncertain. V lost 1 base and J 9 bases, leaving 7 bases between the germline ends. Germline V CDR1 and CDR2: LGHNT, FRNRAP. The CDR3 spans 12 residues.

The chain joins TRBV14 to TRBJ1-2; 8 bases match TRBD1. Germline values: CDR1 SGHDN, CDR2 FVKESK. The CDR3 extends over 15 amino acids. V shed 2 bases and J 4 bases; nucleotides not matched to a gene: 6. The CDR3 loop reads CASSQSTGATYGYTF. The CDR3 DNA reads as TGTGCCAGCAGCCAATCGACAGGGGCCACCTATGGCTACACCTTC.

The chain is built from TRBV7-9 and TRBJ2-3; D possibly corresponds to TRBD2 (5 bases). Germline V gene data show CDR1 as SEHNR and CDR2 as FQNEAQ (reference sequence). The CDR3 runs 11 residues. With 5 bases removed from V and 5 bases from J, the gap between germline ends came to 5 bases. In nucleotides, the CDR3 is TGTGCCAGCAGCGCGGGAGATACGCAGTATTTT. Amino acid sequence: CASSAGDTQYF.

CDR3 region: CASSWSRSTEAFF. CDR3 nucleotides: TGTGCCAGCAGTTGGTCGAGGAGCACTGAAGCTTTCTTT. The rearrangement joins TRBV27 to TRBJ1-1; D is undetermined. Trimming pared 4 bases from V and 4 bases from J, leaving 10 bases between. Per the germline V gene, CDR1 is MNHEY and CDR2 is SMNVEV (reference sequence). The length of the CDR3 is 13 residues.

Here the CDR3 DNA reads TGTGCCATCAGTGGTTCTCTTGCCTTCGGACAGGGGTATGGCTACACCTTC. This codes for CAISGSLAFGQGYGYTF. The rearrangement links TRBV10-3 to TRBJ1-2; 9 bases agree with TRBD1. CDR1 is ENHRY and CDR2 is SYGVKD in the germline V gene. The junction had 14 bases not matched to a gene; V was cut back by 4 bases and J by 5 bases. The CDR3 consists of 17 residues.

This clone was picked up one time. The rearrangement joins TRBV29-1 to TRBJ2-7; 8 nucleotides line up with TRBD2. Germline-derived CDR1 and CDR2 are SQVTM and ANQGSEA. V was pared by 4 bases and J by 4 bases, with 6 bases of the junction left unmatched. The CDR3 loop spans 13 amino acids. The CDR3 here is CSVAGRATYEQYF. In DNA form, the CDR3 reads TGCAGCGTTGCCGGGAGGGCCACGTACGAGCAGTACTTC.